This record concerns one TCR beta chain sequence. This sample stems from a study of blood T cell repertoires in COVID-19. Study background: The United States, Italy and Spain supplied acute and convalescent COVID-19 samples.

V lost 8 bases to trimming and J lost 3 bases, with 11 bases between them. Germline lookup yields CDR1 MRHNA and CDR2 SNTAGT. The CDR3 consists of 13 residues. Original methodology: Researchers report that nucleated cell counts were estimated from reference gene primer amplification. Libraries were prepared by immunoSEQ multiplex PCR; TCRdb keeps only in-frame clonotypes and omits some of them. V and J calls and clone size follow that table, whereas D and trimming were derived from the DNA. Of over 100,000 clones in the sample, under 90% were seen once. The receptor comes from a woman in her 70s with acute or convalescent COVID-19. The chain joins TRBV6-4 to TRBJ1-3; D might be TRBD1 (5 bases). The sequencing input was peripheral blood. The CDR3 is CASSQGLGNTIYF. CDR3 bases: TGTGCCAGCTCCCAGGGCCTTGGAAACACCATATATTTT.